These T cell receptor beta chains were read from a single sample in a study of blood T cell repertoires in COVID-19. Measured with immunoSEQ multiplex PCR; TCRdb has only the in-frame clones, and not every one. The top ten clones hold 3.5% to 4.5% of a sample with about 50,000 clones, around 83% of them seen once. The specimen sequenced was peripheral blood. All receptors come from an elderly man with active COVID-19. Both conserved end residues are part of each CDR3. Each record gives: CDR3 protein, CDR3 DNA, J gene, V gene, clone size, D gene. The D gene is left open where the match is weak. For some rows the clone size is stated as once, few or many, or as a class when expanded; others skip it.

CASSPQSGSGGRRVDTQYF,TGTGCCAGCAGCCCTCAGTCCGGGAGTGGCGGGCGGAGGGTAGATACGCAGTATTTT,TRBJ2-3,TRBV9,-,-
CASSGRLAESTDTQYF,TGTGCCAGCAGTGGGCGACTAGCGGAAAGCACAGATACGCAGTATTTT,TRBJ2-3,TRBV27,few,TRBD2
CASSSRLAGGPDTQYF,TGTGCCAGCAGCTCGAGACTAGCGGGAGGACCAGATACGCAGTATTTT,TRBJ2-3,TRBV7-3,-,TRBD2
CASSLAPGWQGAIKSPLHF,TGTGCCAGCAGCTTGGCCCCCGGTTGGCAGGGGGCCATCAAATCACCCCTCCACTTT,TRBJ1-6,TRBV5-5,once,TRBD1
CAIRGHDNRVSGNTIYF,TGTGCCATCAGGGGACATGACAACCGCGTCTCTGGAAACACCATATATTTT,TRBJ1-3,TRBV10-3,-,-
CASSPTGGTDTQYF,TGTGCCAGCAGTCCTACAGGGGGCACAGATACGCAGTATTTT,TRBJ2-3,TRBV7-3,-,TRBD1
CASSLVGLAGGPDEQYF,TGTGCCAGCAGCTTAGTCGGACTAGCGGGAGGGCCTGACGAGCAGTACTTC,TRBJ2-7,TRBV13,-,TRBD2
CASSSRHGRNSNQPQHF,TGTGCCAGCAGTTCTCGACACGGCCGAAATAGCAATCAGCCCCAGCATTTT,TRBJ1-5,TRBV6-2/TRBV6-3,-,-
CASSVWGQGRGNEQFF,TGTGCCAGCAGCGTATGGGGTCAGGGTAGGGGCAATGAGCAGTTCTTC,TRBJ2-1,TRBV9,-,-
CASSPRGTSKSYNEQFF,TGTGCCAGCAGCCCGCGCGGGACTAGCAAGAGTTACAATGAGCAGTTCTTC,TRBJ2-1,TRBV7-2,-,TRBD2
CASSYSLFEDEQFF,TGTGCCAGCAGTTACTCGCTGTTCGAGGATGAGCAGTTCTTC,TRBJ2-1,TRBV6-2/TRBV6-3,-,-
CASSNSDMDNEQFF,TGTGCCAGCAGCAACTCGGACATGGACAATGAGCAGTTCTTC,TRBJ2-1,TRBV7-8,-,-
CASSYRQGGTDTQYF,TGTGCCAGCAGTTACCGACAGGGGGGCACAGATACGCAGTATTTT,TRBJ2-3,TRBV6-2/TRBV6-3,-,TRBD1
CASSKTATNEKLFF,TGTGCCAGTAGTAAGACAGCGACGAATGAAAAACTGTTTTTT,TRBJ1-4,TRBV19,-,-
CASSPIGGTRGQPQHF,TGTGCCAGCAGCCCAATCGGGGGGACGAGGGGGCAGCCCCAGCATTTT,TRBJ1-5,TRBV5-8,-,-
CASSLGRDRGPGELFF,TGCGCCAGCAGCTTAGGCCGGGACAGGGGGCCCGGGGAGCTGTTTTTT,TRBJ2-2,TRBV5-1,once,TRBD1
CAISPGQGVRHGGYEQYF,TGTGCCATCAGCCCGGGACAGGGGGTCCGACACGGTGGCTACGAGCAGTACTTC,TRBJ2-7,TRBV10-3,few,TRBD1
CASSPVAGSYNEQFF,TGTGCCAGCTCACCCGTAGCGGGATCCTACAATGAGCAGTTCTTC,TRBJ2-1,TRBV18,-,TRBD2
CAWRGASGFAAGELFF,TGTGCCTGGAGGGGGGCTAGCGGGTTTGCGGCCGGGGAGCTGTTTTTT,TRBJ2-2,TRBV30,-,TRBD2
CASSRETDRPQHF,TGTGCCAGCAGCAGGGAGACGGATCGGCCCCAGCATTTT,TRBJ1-5,TRBV6-2/TRBV6-3,-,-
CASSVVFGQEGTDTQYF,TGTGCCAGCAGCGTAGTTTTCGGACAGGAAGGCACAGATACGCAGTATTTT,TRBJ2-3,TRBV9,-,TRBD1
CASSRQGATGELFF,TGTGCCAGTAGCCGACAGGGGGCGACCGGGGAGCTGTTTTTT,TRBJ2-2,TRBV19,-,TRBD1
CASSGAGGLNEQFF,TGTGCCAGCAGCGGAGCGGGAGGGCTTAATGAGCAGTTCTTC,TRBJ2-1,TRBV7-9,-,TRBD2
CASSLTVNYGYTF,TGTGCCAGCAGTTTAACAGTTAACTATGGCTACACCTTC,TRBJ1-2,TRBV12-3/TRBV12-4,-,-
CASSVSGVTYEQYF,TGTGCCAGCAGTGTATCAGGGGTAACCTACGAGCAGTACTTC,TRBJ2-7,TRBV2,-,-
CASSPDSLNQPQHF,TGCGCCAGCAGCCCCGACAGTTTAAATCAGCCCCAGCATTTT,TRBJ1-5,TRBV5-1,-,-
CASRDLRGGNSPLHF,TGTGCCAGTAGGGATCTACGAGGAGGGAATTCACCCCTCCACTTT,TRBJ1-6,TRBV19,-,-
CASSPGTGGVHEQYF,TGTGCCAGCAGCCCCGGGACAGGGGGGGTCCACGAGCAGTACTTC,TRBJ2-7,TRBV5-5,-,TRBD1
CASSFDRNSPLHF,TGTGCCAGCAGCTTCGACAGAAATTCACCCCTCCACTTT,TRBJ1-6,TRBV5-4,-,-
CASSETGQGTEAFF,TGTGCCAGCAGTGAGACGGGACAGGGCACTGAAGCTTTCTTT,TRBJ1-1,TRBV6-1,-,TRBD1
CAISESADRGEGYTF,TGTGCCATCAGTGAGTCGGCCGACAGGGGAGAGGGCTACACCTTC,TRBJ1-2,TRBV10-3,-,TRBD1
CASSEGPLAARYEQYF,TGTGCCAGCAGCGAGGGGCCATTAGCGGCGAGGTACGAGCAGTACTTC,TRBJ2-7,TRBV5-4,-,-
CASSLFPSNEQFF,TGCGCCAGCAGCTTGTTTCCCTCCAATGAGCAGTTCTTC,TRBJ2-1,TRBV5-1,-,-
CASSDGALPIYGYTF,TGTGCCAGCAGTGATGGGGCATTACCCATCTATGGCTACACCTTC,TRBJ1-2,TRBV25-1,-,-
CASSQEATGSGNTIYF,TGTGCCAGCAGCCAAGAAGCAACGGGGTCTGGAAACACCATATATTTT,TRBJ1-3,TRBV4-2,-,-
CARKRGDYEQYF,TGTGCCAGGAAAAGGGGCGATTACGAGCAGTACTTC,TRBJ2-7,TRBV27,-,-
CASSFTGGGAYEQYF,TGTGCCAGCAGCTTCACCGGAGGAGGGGCCTACGAGCAGTACTTC,TRBJ2-7,TRBV7-2,few,-
CASSLQGSGNTIYF,TGTGCCAGCAGCTTACAGGGATCTGGAAACACCATATATTTT,TRBJ1-3,TRBV7-9,once,-
CASSVDRGPYNEQFF,TGCGCCAGCAGCGTAGACAGGGGGCCCTACAATGAGCAGTTCTTC,TRBJ2-1,TRBV5-1,-,TRBD1
CASSLDRGSMNTEAFF,TGTGCCAGCAGTTTGGACAGGGGCTCCATGAACACTGAAGCTTTCTTT,TRBJ1-1,TRBV27,-,TRBD1
CASSTGTTIYNEQFF,TGTGCCAGCAGCACCGGGACTACCATATACAATGAGCAGTTCTTC,TRBJ2-1,TRBV28,-,TRBD2
CAWSLGQVTEAFF,TGTGCCTGGAGCCTTGGACAGGTCACTGAAGCTTTCTTT,TRBJ1-1,TRBV30,few,TRBD1
CASSLLGPTTNEKLFF,TGCGCCAGCAGCTTGCTGGGGCCGACGACTAATGAAAAACTGTTTTTT,TRBJ1-4,TRBV5-1,-,-
CASSQGGGFAEAFF,TGTGCCAGCAGCCAAGGAGGGGGATTCGCTGAAGCTTTCTTT,TRBJ1-1,TRBV3-1/TRBV3-2,-,-
CASRDNTDTQYF,TGTGCCAGCCGGGACAACACAGATACGCAGTATTTT,TRBJ2-3,TRBV3-1/TRBV3-2,-,-
CASSRTDRGTYEQYF,TGTGCCAGCAGCCGGACGGACAGGGGAACCTACGAGCAGTACTTC,TRBJ2-7,TRBV6-4,-,TRBD1
CASSVGQGDSLEQFF,TGTGCCAGCAGCGTGGGACAGGGGGATAGTCTTGAGCAGTTCTTC,TRBJ2-1,TRBV5-8,-,TRBD1
CASSVGTGGFGASTDTQYF,TGTGCCAGCAGCGTGGGGACAGGGGGCTTCGGGGCTAGCACAGATACGCAGTATTTT,TRBJ2-3,TRBV7-6,-,TRBD1
CASSPDRPVYTF,TGTGCCAGCTCACCGGACAGGCCAGTCTACACCTTC,TRBJ1-2,TRBV18,-,TRBD1
CASSESSGGRNSPLHF,TGTGCCAGCAGTGAAAGCTCGGGAGGGCGGAATTCACCCCTCCACTTT,TRBJ1-6,TRBV6-1,-,-
CASRTSGRAHEQFF,TGTGCCAGCAGGACTAGCGGGAGGGCCCATGAGCAGTTCTTC,TRBJ2-1,TRBV28,-,TRBD2
CASSLSGQGRQDEQFF,TGCGCCAGCAGCTTGTCGGGACAGGGTCGTCAGGATGAGCAGTTCTTC,TRBJ2-1,TRBV5-1,once,TRBD1
CASSQHWRDNEQFF,TGTGCCAGCAGCCAACACTGGCGGGACAATGAGCAGTTCTTC,TRBJ2-1,TRBV4-2,-,-
CASSSPGGGYEQYF,TGTGCCAGCAGTTCACCAGGGGGCGGGTACGAGCAGTACTTC,TRBJ2-7,TRBV27,once,TRBD1
CASSAQAGFTDTQYF,TGTGCCAGCAGCGCACAAGCGGGGTTTACAGATACGCAGTATTTT,TRBJ2-3,TRBV9,-,TRBD2
CASSQYSGRFNEQFF,TGTGCCAGCAGCCAATATAGCGGGAGATTCAATGAGCAGTTCTTC,TRBJ2-1,TRBV3-1/TRBV3-2,-,TRBD2
CASSDTSGRFYNEQFF,TGTGCCAGCAGCGATACTAGCGGGAGATTCTACAATGAGCAGTTCTTC,TRBJ2-1,TRBV13,-,TRBD2
CASSTNSWQYF,TGCGCCAGCAGCACCAACAGTTGGCAGTATTTT,TRBJ2-3,TRBV5-1,-,-
CASSLMTATTTSGRQGVRYF,TGTGCCAGCAGTTTAATGACGGCGACTACAACTAGCGGGAGGCAGGGGGTGCGGTACTTC,TRBJ2-7,TRBV28,-,TRBD2
CASSLPSGSTGELFF,TGTGCCAGCAGCTTACCTAGCGGGAGTACCGGGGAGCTGTTTTTT,TRBJ2-2,TRBV7-3,-,TRBD2